The entry below describes one T cell receptor (beta chain). What it binds is not known. Researchers isolated CD4+ T cells once approximately ten days of culture had elapsed. Vaccination of participants consisted of two doses of either the BNT162b2 or mRNA-1273 vaccine. The method was immunoSEQ multiplex PCR; TCRdb's version includes in-frame clones alone and lacks a portion of them. The sample carries around 49,000 clones, more than 65% recorded once. This CDR3 has 12 amino acids. Deletions cut 7 bases from V and 3 bases from J, with 10 bases between. Per germline, CDR1 SNHLY and CDR2 FYNNEI. This specimen belongs to a study of vaccination effects on CD4 cells after COVID-19. Study-wide findings and caveats: Marked clonal contraction was seen late after vaccination (in both infection- and vaccine-induced clones).

Material: CD4+ T cells from PBMCs cultured without peptide, obtained after COVID-19 vaccination. The origin of this receptor is a human donor who received a COVID-19 vaccine. V and J are TRBV2 and TRBJ2-7; no definite D call. CDR3 region: CASTATVYEQYF. CDR3 DNA sequence: TGTGCCAGCACTGCAACTGTCTACGAGCAGTACTTC.